Each of the 10 T cell receptor beta chains below was sequenced from the same sample in a study of T cell repertoires in cytomegalovirus infection. Their target antigens are unknown. Via MiXCR, TCRdb re-called the reads, giving one row per CDR3 protein. The table lists about 110,000 distinct CDR3 sequences, 10% of them singletons, with approximately 31% in the top ten. The material sequenced was PBMCs, sequenced either directly or after in vitro stimulation (not recorded which). The receptors originated from a human donor in good health (CMV status not recorded). Some clones in this sample may be carry-over from other donors' samples.

This clonotype was counted ten times or more. The chain is built from TRBV7-2 and TRBJ1-6; 8 bases agree with TRBD1. Looked up from germline, CDR1 is SGHTA and CDR2 is FQGNSA. The CDR3 has 16 residues. V was clipped by 6 bases and J by 10 bases; unmatched bases: 14. The CDR3 DNA is TGTGCCAGCAGTTCCCGAGGGCGCGACAGGGGCTCACCCCTCCACTTT. The encoded protein is CASSSRGRDRGSPLHF.

This clonotype was seen more than once but under ten times. The rearrangement joins TRBV7-3 to TRBJ2-1, with TRBD2 identical over 11 bases. Germline-derived CDR1 and CDR2 are SGHTA and FQGTGA. J gave up 5 bases and V 5 bases, and 5 bases lay outside the gene matches. This CDR3 has 15 amino acids. The DNA of the CDR3 is TGTGCCAGCAGCGTAAGACTAGCGGGGCACAATGAGCAGTTCTTC. It codes for CASSVRLAGHNEQFF. Complete variable domain (other parts from reference TRBV7-3 and TRBJ2-1): GAGVSQTPSNKVTEKGKYVELRCDPISGHTALYWYRQSLGQGPEFLIYFQGTGAADDSGLPNDRFFAVRPEGSVSTLKIQRTERGDSAVYLCASSVRLAGHNEQFFGPGTRLTVL.

CDR3 protein: CASSLVINTGELFF. DNA for the CDR3: TGTGCCAGCAGTTTGGTGATAAACACCGGGGAGCTGTTTTTT. This chain connects TRBV27 to TRBJ2-2, with D unresolved. Germline V gene data show CDR1 as MNHEY and CDR2 as SMNVEV (reference sequence). This CDR3 is built from 14 residues. Trimming left V 3 bases short and J 2 bases short, with 7 bases between.

This clonotype was detected ten times or more. The chain recombines TRBV2 with TRBJ2-5; TRBD2 matches 10 bases. The CDR3 runs to 15 residues. J lost 4 bases, V lost 2 bases, and 4 bases had no gene match. Germline V gene data show CDR1 as SNHLY and CDR2 as FYNNEI. CDR3 region: CASSEKPSGRETQYF. CDR3 coding DNA: TGTGCCAGCAGTGAAAAGCCTAGCGGGAGAGAGACCCAGTACTTC.

This clonotype was seen ten or more times. The chain has TRBV6-1 and TRBJ1-1; 11 positions agree with TRBD1. The J segment lost 7 bases and the V segment lost 2 bases, leaving 9 bases of the junction unmatched. Germline V gene sequence: CDR1 MNHNS, CDR2 SASEGT. The CDR3 length is 16 residues. CDR3 coding DNA: TGTGCCAGCAGTGAATCCCTCGGGACAGGGGGGAGTGAAGCTTTCTTT. Its translation: CASSESLGTGGSEAFF.

This clonotype was seen repeatedly, ten times or more. The chain uses TRBV4-1 and TRBJ2-6; possibly TRBD1 for D (6 bases). With 3 bases removed from V and 0 bases from J, the gap between germline ends came to 12 bases. Germline CDR1 and CDR2: MGHRA and YSYEKL. The CDR3 is 17 residues long. In DNA form, the CDR3 reads TGCGCCAGCAGCCACCCAGGGGAACACTCTGGGGCCAACGTCCTGACTTTC. Its protein product is CASSHPGEHSGANVLTF.

This clonotype appeared many times. The chain couples TRBV28 to TRBJ1-2; D unresolved. CDR1 and CDR2 from the germline V gene are MDHEN and SYDVKM. The CDR3 is 15 residues long. V shed 6 bases and J shed 4 bases, with 18 bases lying between them. Here the CDR3 DNA reads TGTGCCAGCAGCGGAACGGACTCTCATCTCTATGGCTACACCTTC. This encodes CASSGTDSHLYGYTF.

This clonotype was counted at least ten times. The V call is TRBV28, the J call TRBJ2-1; 11 nucleotides match TRBD2. Looked up from germline, CDR1 is MDHEN and CDR2 is SYDVKM. V gave up 6 bases and J gave up 4 bases; unmatched junction bases: 2. There are 14 residues in the CDR3. The DNA of the CDR3 is TGTGCCAGCAGCGGGACTAGCGGATACAATGAGCAGTTCTTC. Translated, it gives CASSGTSGYNEQFF.

This clonotype has more than one count but fewer than ten. This chain links TRBV19 with TRBJ1-2; 7 nucleotides match TRBD1. CDR3 size: 14 residues. CDR1 is LNHDA, CDR2 SQIVND, per germline (reference sequence). Trimming removed 5 bases from V and 3 bases from J; junction bases left unmatched: 6. CDR3 nucleotide sequence: TGTGCCAGTAGTCGACAGGGTACGGACTATGGCTACACCTTC. Residues: CASSRQGTDYGYTF.

At least ten counts were recorded for this clonotype. The rearrangement uses TRBV7-2 and TRBJ2-5; 9 bases line up with TRBD1. The CDR3 extends over 14 amino acids. After removal of 5 bases from V and 5 bases from J, the junction contained 6 bases not matched to a gene. Per the germline V gene, CDR1 is SGHTA and CDR2 is FQGNSA. DNA of the CDR3: TGTGCCAGCAGCCCCGGACAGGGGAGCGAGACCCAGTACTTC. As protein: CASSPGQGSETQYF.